This TCR beta chain was documented in a study of T cell responses to AZD1222 COVID-19 vaccine. Broader study findings: There were mostly white British donors and more females than males, and clonal diversity was possibly underestimated. Compared with day 0, the breadth and depth of the Spike-specific TCR repertoire rose significantly after two doses of AZD1222.

Points on this clone: Its antigen is still unknown.

The method was immunoSEQ multiplex PCR; TCRdb's version includes in-frame clones alone and lacks a portion of them. The sample records around 160,000 clones, about 91% being singletons. The CDR3 is 14 residues long. V dropped 0 bases and J dropped 5 bases, with 10 bases sitting between them. Germline CDR1 is LNHDA and CDR2 is SQIVND (reference sequence). This rearrangement joins TRBV19 to TRBJ1-1; D perhaps matches TRBD1 (5 bases). Sequenced here: peripheral blood, sampled 28 days after the second AZD1222 dose. This clonotype was obtained from an adult who received the AZD1222 COVID-19 vaccine. In nucleotides, the CDR3 is TGTGCCAGTAGTATAGACAGGGTATGGACTGAAGCTTTCTTT. This encodes CASSIDRVWTEAFF. Using reference TRBV19 and TRBJ1-1 for the parts outside the CDR3, the full variable domain is DGGITQSPKYLFRKEGQNVTLSCEQNLNHDAMYWYRQDPGQGLRLIYYSQIVNDFQKGDIAEGYSVSREKKESFPLTVTSAQKNPTAFYLCASSIDRVWTEAFFGQGTRLTVV.